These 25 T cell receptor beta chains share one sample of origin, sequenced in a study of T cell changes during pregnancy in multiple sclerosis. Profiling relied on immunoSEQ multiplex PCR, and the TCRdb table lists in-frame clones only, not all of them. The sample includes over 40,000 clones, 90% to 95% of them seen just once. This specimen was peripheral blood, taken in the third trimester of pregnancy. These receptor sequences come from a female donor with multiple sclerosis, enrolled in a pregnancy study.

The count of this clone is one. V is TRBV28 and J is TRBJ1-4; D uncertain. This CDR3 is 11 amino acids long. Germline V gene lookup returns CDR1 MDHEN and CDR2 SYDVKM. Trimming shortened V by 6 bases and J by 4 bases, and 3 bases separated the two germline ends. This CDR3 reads CASSFNEKLFF. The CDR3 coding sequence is TGTGCCAGCAGCTTTAATGAAAAACTGTTTTTT.

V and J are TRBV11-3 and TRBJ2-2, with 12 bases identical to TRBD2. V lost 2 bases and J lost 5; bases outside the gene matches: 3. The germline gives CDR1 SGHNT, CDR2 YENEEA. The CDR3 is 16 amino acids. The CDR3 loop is CASSLLAGGPTGELFF. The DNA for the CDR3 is TGTGCCAGCAGCTTACTAGCGGGAGGGCCTACCGGGGAGCTGTTTTTT.

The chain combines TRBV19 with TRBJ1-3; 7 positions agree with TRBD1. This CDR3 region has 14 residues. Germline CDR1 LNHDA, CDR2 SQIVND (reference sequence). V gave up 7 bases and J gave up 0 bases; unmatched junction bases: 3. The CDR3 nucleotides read TGTGCCAGTACATGGACAGGCTCTGGAAACACCATATATTTT. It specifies CASTWTGSGNTIYF.

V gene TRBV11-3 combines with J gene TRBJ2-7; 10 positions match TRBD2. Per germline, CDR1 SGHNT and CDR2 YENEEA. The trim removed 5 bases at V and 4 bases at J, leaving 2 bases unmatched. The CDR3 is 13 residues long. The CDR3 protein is CASSTTSGYEQYF. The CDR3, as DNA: TGTGCCAGCAGCACGACTAGCGGGTACGAGCAGTACTTC.

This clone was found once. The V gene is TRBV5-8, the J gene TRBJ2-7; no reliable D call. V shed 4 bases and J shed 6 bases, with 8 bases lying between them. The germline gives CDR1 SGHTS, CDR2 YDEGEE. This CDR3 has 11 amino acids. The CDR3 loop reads CASSRSFEQYF. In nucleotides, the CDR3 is TGTGCCAGCAGCCGTTCTTTCGAGCAGTACTTC.

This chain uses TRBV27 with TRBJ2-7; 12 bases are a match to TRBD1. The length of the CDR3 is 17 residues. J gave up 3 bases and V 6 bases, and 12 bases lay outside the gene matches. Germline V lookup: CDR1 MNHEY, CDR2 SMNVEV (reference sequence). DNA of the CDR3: TGTGCCAGCAGACACATTCCGGGACAGGGGGCCCGCTACGAGCAGTACTTC. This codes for CASRHIPGQGARYEQYF.

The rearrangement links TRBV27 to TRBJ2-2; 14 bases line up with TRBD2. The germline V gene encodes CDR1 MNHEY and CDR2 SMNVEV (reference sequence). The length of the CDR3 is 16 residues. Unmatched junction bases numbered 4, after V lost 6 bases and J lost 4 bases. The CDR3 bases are TGTGCCAGCAGGGAGGGACTAGCGGGAGTCACCGGGGAGCTGTTTTTT. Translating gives CASREGLAGVTGELFF.

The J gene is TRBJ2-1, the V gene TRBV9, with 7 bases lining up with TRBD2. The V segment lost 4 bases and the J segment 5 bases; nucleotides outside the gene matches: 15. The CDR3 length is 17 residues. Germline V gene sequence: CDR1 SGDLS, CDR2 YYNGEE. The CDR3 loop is CASSTPLPGGSNNEQFF. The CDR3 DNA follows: TGTGCCAGCAGCACCCCCCTACCCGGGGGGTCGAACAATGAGCAGTTCTTC.

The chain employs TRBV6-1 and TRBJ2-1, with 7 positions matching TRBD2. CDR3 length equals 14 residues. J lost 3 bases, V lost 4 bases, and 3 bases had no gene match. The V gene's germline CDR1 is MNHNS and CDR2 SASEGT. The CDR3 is CASSGWDYYNEQFF. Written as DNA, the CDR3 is TGTGCCAGCAGTGGGTGGGACTACTACAATGAGCAGTTCTTC.

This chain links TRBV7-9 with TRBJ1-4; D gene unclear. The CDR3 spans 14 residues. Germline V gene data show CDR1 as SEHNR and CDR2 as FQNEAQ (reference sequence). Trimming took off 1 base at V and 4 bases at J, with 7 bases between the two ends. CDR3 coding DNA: TGTGCCAGCAGCTTAGGGACTGGTAATGAAAAACTGTTTTTT. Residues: CASSLGTGNEKLFF.

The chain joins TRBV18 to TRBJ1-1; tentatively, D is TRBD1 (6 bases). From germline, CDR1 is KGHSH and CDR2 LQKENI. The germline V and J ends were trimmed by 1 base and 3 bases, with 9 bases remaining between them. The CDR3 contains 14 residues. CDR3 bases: TGTGCCAGCTCACCACGGGCAGGGGACACTGAAGCTTTCTTT. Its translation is CASSPRAGDTEAFF.

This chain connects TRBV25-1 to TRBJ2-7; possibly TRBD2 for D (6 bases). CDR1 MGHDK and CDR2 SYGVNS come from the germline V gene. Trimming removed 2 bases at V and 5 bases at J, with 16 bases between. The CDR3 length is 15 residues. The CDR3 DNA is TGTGCCAGCAGTGAACCCCACGGGAGTCTAAACGAGCAGTACTTC. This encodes CASSEPHGSLNEQYF.

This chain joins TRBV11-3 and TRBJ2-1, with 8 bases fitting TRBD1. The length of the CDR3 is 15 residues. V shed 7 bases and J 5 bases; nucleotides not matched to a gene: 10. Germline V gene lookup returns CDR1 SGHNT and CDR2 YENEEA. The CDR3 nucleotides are TGTGCCAGCACCAGGTACAGGGGGGTCGACAATGAGCAGTTCTTC. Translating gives CASTRYRGVDNEQFF.

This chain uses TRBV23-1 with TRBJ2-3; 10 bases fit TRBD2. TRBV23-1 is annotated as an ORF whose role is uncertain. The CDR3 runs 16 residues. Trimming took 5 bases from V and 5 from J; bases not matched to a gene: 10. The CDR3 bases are TGCGCCAGCAGTGCCTCTAGCGGGAGTAACGGAGATACGCAGTATTTT. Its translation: CASSASSGSNGDTQYF.

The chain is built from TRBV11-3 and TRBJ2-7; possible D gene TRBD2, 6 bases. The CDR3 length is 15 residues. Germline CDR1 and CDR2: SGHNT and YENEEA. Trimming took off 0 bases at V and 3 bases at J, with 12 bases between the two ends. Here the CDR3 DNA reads TGTGCCAGCAGCTTAGAGGAGTGGGGAGGCTACGAGCAGTACTTC. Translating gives CASSLEEWGGYEQYF.

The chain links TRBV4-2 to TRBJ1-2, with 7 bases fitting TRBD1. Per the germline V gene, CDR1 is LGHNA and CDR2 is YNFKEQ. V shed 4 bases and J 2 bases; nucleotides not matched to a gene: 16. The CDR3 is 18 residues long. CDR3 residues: CASSLGTTGESMNYGYTF. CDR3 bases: TGTGCCAGCAGCCTAGGGACCACAGGGGAATCTATGAACTATGGCTACACCTTC.

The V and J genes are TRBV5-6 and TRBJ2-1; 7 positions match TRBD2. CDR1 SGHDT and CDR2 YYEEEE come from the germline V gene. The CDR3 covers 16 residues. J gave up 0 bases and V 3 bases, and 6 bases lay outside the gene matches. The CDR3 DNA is TGTGCCAGCAGCTCTCAAGCGGGGAGCTCCTACAATGAGCAGTTCTTC. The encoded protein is CASSSQAGSSYNEQFF.

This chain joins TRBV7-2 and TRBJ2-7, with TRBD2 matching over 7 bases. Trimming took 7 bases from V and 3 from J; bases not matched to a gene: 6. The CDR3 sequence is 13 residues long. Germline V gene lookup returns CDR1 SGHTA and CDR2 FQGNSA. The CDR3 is CASTKGGGYEQYF. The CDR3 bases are TGTGCCAGCACCAAGGGCGGGGGCTACGAGCAGTACTTC.

Here the CDR3 reads CAISATAGDTIYF. CDR3 nucleotide sequence: TGTGCCATCAGTGCGACAGCCGGAGACACCATATATTTT. The chain combines TRBV10-3 with TRBJ1-3; tentative D call: TRBD1 (5 bases). Looked up from germline, CDR1 is ENHRY and CDR2 is SYGVKD. The CDR3 covers 13 residues. Trimming shortened V by 4 bases and J by 8 bases, and 12 bases separated the two germline ends.

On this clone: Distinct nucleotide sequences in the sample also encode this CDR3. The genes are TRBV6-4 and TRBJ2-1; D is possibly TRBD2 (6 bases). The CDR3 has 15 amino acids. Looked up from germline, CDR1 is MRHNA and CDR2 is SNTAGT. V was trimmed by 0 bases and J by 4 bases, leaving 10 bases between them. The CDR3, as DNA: TGTGCCAGCAGTGACTCGGGGGGAACTTACAATGAGCAGTTCTTC. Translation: CASSDSGGTYNEQFF.

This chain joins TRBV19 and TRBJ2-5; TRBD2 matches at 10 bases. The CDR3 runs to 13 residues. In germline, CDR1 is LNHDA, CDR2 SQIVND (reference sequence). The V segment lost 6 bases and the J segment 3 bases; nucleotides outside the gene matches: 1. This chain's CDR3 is CASSGLAEETQYF. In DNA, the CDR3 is TGTGCCAGTAGCGGACTAGCGGAAGAGACCCAGTACTTC.

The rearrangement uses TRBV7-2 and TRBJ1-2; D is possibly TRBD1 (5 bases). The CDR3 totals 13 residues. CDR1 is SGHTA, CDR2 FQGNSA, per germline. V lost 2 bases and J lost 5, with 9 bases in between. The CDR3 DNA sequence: TGTGCCAGCAGCTTAAGGGGCCTTTATGGCTACACCTTC. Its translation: CASSLRGLYGYTF.

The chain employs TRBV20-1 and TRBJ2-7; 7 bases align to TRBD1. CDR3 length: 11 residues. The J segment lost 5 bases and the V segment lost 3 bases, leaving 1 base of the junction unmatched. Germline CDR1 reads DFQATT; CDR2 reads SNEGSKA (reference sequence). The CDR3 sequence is CSARTGNEQYF. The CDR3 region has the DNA TGCAGTGCTAGGACAGGGAACGAGCAGTACTTC.

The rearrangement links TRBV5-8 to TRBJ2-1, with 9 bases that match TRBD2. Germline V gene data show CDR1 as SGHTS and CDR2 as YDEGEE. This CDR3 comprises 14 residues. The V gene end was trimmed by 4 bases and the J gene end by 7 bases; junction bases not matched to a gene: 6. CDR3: CASSPGLALNEQFF. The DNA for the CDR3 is TGTGCCAGCAGCCCTGGACTAGCGTTGAATGAGCAGTTCTTC.

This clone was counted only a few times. The CDR3 loop is CASSLSAEAHYGYTF. The CDR3 DNA reads TGTGCCAGCAGCTTGAGCGCGGAGGCCCACTATGGCTACACCTTC. The chain recombines TRBV5-4 with TRBJ1-2; D unresolved. The CDR3 spans 15 residues. Trimming left V 1 base short and J 3 bases short, with 13 bases between. The germline V gene encodes CDR1 SGHNT and CDR2 YYREEE (reference sequence).